This paragraph covers one T cell receptor (beta chain) sequence. Exclusion covered patients with other autoimmune diseases or uncontrolled infections (as well as pregnancy or lactation). Diagnosis was based on clinical symptoms, serum thyroxine, TRAb, thyroid ultrasound and orbital computed tomography. This sample was included in a study of Graves' ophthalmopathy and Graves' hyperthyroidism. The CDR3 spans 14 residues. Trimming removed 8 bases from V and 8 bases from J, with 18 bases in between. Germline V gene sequence: CDR1 SGHAT, CDR2 FQNNGV. RNA transcripts yielded amplified TCR beta CDR3 regions. RT-PCR in the first round used HTBI primers; a second-round multiplex PCR followed. TCRdb independently ran MiXCR on the multiplex PCR reads; one entry per CDR3 protein. Of more than 550,000 distinct CDR3 sequences listed, 35% to 45% are singletons.

Sequenced input: peripheral blood. The receptor was derived from an adult man with Graves' ophthalmopathy. V and J are TRBV11-2 and TRBJ1-4; D is unclear. CDR3 DNA sequence: TGTGCCAGCTCACCGGGCAGGTTTTCGGAAAAACTGTTTTTT. This gives the protein CASSPGRFSEKLFF.